This TCR beta chain was identified in a study of T-cell memory formation after mild COVID-19. The germline V gene has CDR1 SEHNR and CDR2 FQNEAQ (reference sequence). V lost 1 base to trimming and J lost 3 bases, with 9 bases between them. CDR3 length equals 14 residues. 5'RACE primed at constant segments yielded TCR alpha and TCR beta cDNA libraries bearing sample barcodes and UMIs. TCRdb called the 5' RACE reads again in MiXCR, with one record for every CDR3 protein. This sample has about 320,000 distinct CDR3 sequences, with approximately 15% found just once. This clonotype appeared a few times. Sequenced: PBMCs or a T cell subset sorted from them (not recorded which). The rearrangement joins TRBV7-9 to TRBJ1-1, with D unclear. This clonotype was obtained from a man between 18 and 35 years old who had mild COVID-19 (a few samples of this study predate the infection). Cell type and time point are not known. CDR3 sequence (DNA): TGTGCCAGCAGCTTAGGGGCGGGATACACTGAAGCTTTCTTT. Translating gives CASSLGAGYTEAFF.